This T cell receptor (beta chain) is from a study of cytotoxic CD8 clonotypes in ibrutinib-treated CLL. At the level of the study: Included were 11 relapsed/refractory and roughly 15 treatment-naive patients, of whom 17 to 18 were IGHV unmutated.

Study conclusions and caveats: The study found public clonotypes uncommon, contracting or stable on treatment.

Profiling relied on immunoSEQ multiplex PCR, and the TCRdb table lists in-frame clones only, not all of them. Among under 30,000 clones, 60% to 85% were seen once, and the ten largest hold roughly 50%. J gave up 4 bases and V 4 bases, and 7 bases lay outside the gene matches. CDR1 is MNHEY and CDR2 is SVGAGI in the germline V gene. The CDR3 sequence is 15 residues long. A note on this clone: What it binds is not known.

The V and J genes are TRBV6-5 and TRBJ2-3, with 8 bases lining up with TRBD1. The sequence was collected from a human donor with chronic lymphocytic leukemia. The source was PBMCs, collected after 36 months of ibrutinib treatment. CDR3: CASSWAGQGPDTQYF. The CDR3 DNA is TGTGCCAGCAGTTGGGCCGGACAGGGCCCAGATACGCAGTATTTT.